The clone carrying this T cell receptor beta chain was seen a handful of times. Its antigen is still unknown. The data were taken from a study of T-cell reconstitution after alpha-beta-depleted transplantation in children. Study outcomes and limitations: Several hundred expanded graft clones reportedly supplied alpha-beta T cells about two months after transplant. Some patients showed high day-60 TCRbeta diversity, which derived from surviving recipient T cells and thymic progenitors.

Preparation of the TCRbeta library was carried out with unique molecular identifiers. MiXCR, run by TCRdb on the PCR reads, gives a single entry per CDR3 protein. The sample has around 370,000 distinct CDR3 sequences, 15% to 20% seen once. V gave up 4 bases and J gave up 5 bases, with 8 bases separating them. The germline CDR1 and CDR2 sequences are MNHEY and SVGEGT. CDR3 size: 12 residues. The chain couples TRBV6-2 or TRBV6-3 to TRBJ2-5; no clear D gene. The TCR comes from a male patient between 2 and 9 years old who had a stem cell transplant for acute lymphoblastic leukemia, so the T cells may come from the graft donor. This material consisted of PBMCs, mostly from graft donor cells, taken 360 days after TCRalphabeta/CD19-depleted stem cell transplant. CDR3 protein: CASSWMRETQYF. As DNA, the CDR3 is TGTGCCAGCAGTTGGATGAGGGAGACCCAGTACTTC.